This T cell receptor (beta chain) was found in a study of T cells in Graves' hyperthyroidism and ophthalmopathy. About the study: It was at initial diagnosis, before any treatment, that peripheral blood was collected. Overall study findings and caveats: Among clonotypes expanded in thyroid above 0.001, most were also found in blood.

The germline CDR1 and CDR2 sequences are KGHSH and LQKENI. The CDR3 has 15 residues. V gave up 6 bases and J gave up 3 bases, with 17 bases separating them. This clonotype appeared a few times. The antigen remains undetermined. Uncontrolled infection, other autoimmune disease, pregnancy or lactation led to exclusion. For the diagnoses, clinical symptoms, serum thyroxine and TRAb, thyroid ultrasound and orbital computed tomography were used. The TCR beta CDR3 regions underwent amplification using RNA transcripts as the source. First-round RT-PCR of the TCR CDR3 relied on the HTBI primer set. TCRdb re-called the multiplex PCR reads through MiXCR, storing one row per CDR3 protein. In the table there are fewer than 700,000 distinct CDR3 sequences, about 15% of which are singletons.

The chain is built from TRBV18 and TRBJ1-1, with D maybe TRBD1 (6 bases). The sequenced sample was blood. The clonotype was recovered from a woman aged 18-29 years with Graves' ophthalmopathy. This CDR3 reads CASSPGPGDDTEAFF. The CDR3 DNA follows: TGTGCCAGCTCTCCGGGGCCAGGGGACGACACTGAAGCTTTCTTT.